Presented here are 25 T cell receptor beta chains from one specimen sequenced in a study of human T cells and chemical hapten exposure. Individual cDNA molecules (in the library) carried attached unique molecular identifiers. TCRdb re-called the reads with MiXCR, one entry per CDR3 protein. The data show over 200 distinct CDR3 sequences, with around 99% seen just once and roughly 6.4% held by the top ten. Specified treatment: therapeutic diphenylcyclopropenone sensitization with weekly scalp DPC. The material sequenced was whole blood, taken before DPC sensitization or 2, 6, or about 24 weeks after (not recorded which). Source of these receptors: an adult with alopecia areata. Some clones in this sample may be carry-over from other donors' samples. This table probably holds off-target reads from a library built for another chain.

The V call is TRBV2, the J call TRBJ2-3; 9 nucleotides match TRBD2. Per the germline V gene, CDR1 is SNHLY and CDR2 is FYNNEI. This CDR3 is built from 16 residues. The V segment lost 7 bases and the J segment 5 bases; nucleotides outside the gene matches: 13. This CDR3 is CASTKRSGRSVDTQYF. The CDR3 nucleotides read TGTGCCAGCACTAAACGCAGCGGGAGGAGTGTAGATACGCAGTATTTT.

CDR3 in DNA: TGCAGTGCTAGGAGGGACAGGTCGAGTGAAAAACTGTTTTTT. This sequence encodes CSARRDRSSEKLFF. This rearrangement joins TRBV20-1 to TRBJ1-4; 8 nucleotides align to TRBD1. The CDR3 spans 14 residues. Germline lookup yields CDR1 DFQATT and CDR2 SNEGSKA (reference sequence). Trimming took 3 bases from V and 7 from J; bases not matched to a gene: 7.

The chain carries TRBV7-9 and TRBJ1-1; weak D call: TRBD1 (6 bases). The CDR3 has 13 residues. V dropped 4 bases and J dropped 5 bases, with 11 bases sitting between them. The germline V gene encodes CDR1 SEHNR and CDR2 FQNEAQ (reference sequence). The chain's CDR3 is CASSSGQMTEAFF. CDR3 nucleotide sequence: TGTGCCAGCAGCTCTGGACAGATGACTGAAGCTTTCTTT.

The V gene is TRBV30, the J gene TRBJ1-5; a possible D gene is TRBD1 (5 bases). Germline CDR1 is GTSNPN and CDR2 is SVGIG (reference sequence). The CDR3 covers 13 residues. V was clipped by 0 bases and J by 7 bases, with 10 bases between them. In nucleotides, the CDR3 is TGTGCCTGGAGTGTAAAAGGGGAGCAGCCCCAGCATTTT. Its translation: CAWSVKGEQPQHF. The variable domain in full, with the rest retrieved from reference TRBV30 and TRBJ1-5, is SQTIHQWPATLVQPVGSPLSLECTVEGTSNPNLYWYRQAAGRGLQLLFYSVGIGQISSEVPQNLSASRPQDRQFILSSKKLLLSDSGFYLCAWSVKGEQPQHFGDGTRLSIL.

V is TRBV11-2 and J is TRBJ2-3; D is ambiguous. Germline V gene sequence: CDR1 SGHAT, CDR2 FQNNGV. V lost 0 bases and J lost 1, with 5 bases in between. CDR3 size: 14 residues. CDR3 bases: TGTGCCAGCAGCTTAGATTTCCGCACAGATACGCAGTATTTT. Protein sequence: CASSLDFRTDTQYF.

The chain recombines TRBV3-1 with TRBJ1-5, with 10 bases identical to TRBD1. The CDR3 sequence is 15 residues long. Germline lookup yields CDR1 LGHDT and CDR2 YNNKEL (reference sequence). Losses at the gene ends were 4 bases for V and 5 bases for J; bases not matched to a gene: 5. CDR3 sequence: CASSPDGTGDQPQHF. The CDR3 coding sequence is TGTGCCAGCAGCCCAGACGGGACAGGGGATCAGCCCCAGCATTTT.

The rearrangement links TRBV27 to TRBJ2-7; no firm D call. V lost 8 bases to trimming and J lost 2 bases, with 13 bases between them. CDR3 size: 13 residues. Germline CDR1 reads MNHEY; CDR2 reads SMNVEV (reference sequence). CDR3 sequence reads: CASSATPTYEQYF. The CDR3 bases are TGTGCCAGCTCAGCTACTCCTACCTACGAGCAGTACTTC.

The rearrangement uses TRBV6-1 and TRBJ2-7; 8 nucleotides agree with TRBD1. With V trimmed by 5 bases and J by 5 bases, 11 bases remained unmatched. Germline values: CDR1 MNHNS, CDR2 SASEGT. CDR3 size: 15 residues. In DNA, the CDR3 is TGTGCCAGCAGTTATACGACAGGGGAGATGCACGAGCAGTACTTC. This sequence encodes CASSYTTGEMHEQYF.

The count of this clonotype is one. CDR3 bases: TGTGCCAGCAGTTACGACAGGGGAAGTGGTCAGCCCCAGCATTTT. This codes for CASSYDRGSGQPQHF. The V gene is TRBV2, the J gene TRBJ1-5; the match to TRBD1 covers 8 bases. The junction had 9 bases not matched to a gene; V was cut back by 5 bases and J by 6 bases. From germline, CDR1 is SNHLY and CDR2 FYNNEI. The CDR3 runs to 15 residues.

The rearrangement uses TRBV12-3 or TRBV12-4 and TRBJ1-5, with 11 bases matching TRBD1. Losses at the gene ends were 4 bases for V and 0 bases for J; bases not matched to a gene: 8. This CDR3 has 18 amino acids. CDR3 sequence reads: CASSSRTGGAGSNQPQHF. The CDR3 DNA follows: TGTGCCAGCAGTTCCCGGACAGGGGGCGCAGGTAGCAATCAGCCCCAGCATTTT.

This rearrangement joins TRBV10-3 to TRBJ2-7; tentatively, D is TRBD1 (7 bases). The CDR3 sequence is 14 residues long. Germline CDR1 reads ENHRY; CDR2 reads SYGVKD. V was pared by 3 bases and J by 3 bases, with 12 bases between. DNA for the CDR3: TGTGCCATCAGTGATCGCGGGGACAGCTACGAGCAGTACTTC. Its translation: CAISDRGDSYEQYF.

The chain recombines TRBV7-3 with TRBJ1-4; 9 nucleotides align to TRBD1. Germline V lookup: CDR1 SGHTA, CDR2 FQGTGA. The CDR3 is 15 amino acids. Germline trimming cut 3 bases from V and 7 bases from J; bases unmatched to any gene: 6. The CDR3 is CASSLDRGPFEKLFF. The CDR3 region has the DNA TGTGCCAGCAGCTTGGACAGGGGACCTTTTGAAAAACTGTTTTTT. The complete variable domain, with remaining parts taken from reference TRBV7-3 and TRBJ1-4, reads GAGVSQTPSNKVTEKGKYVELRCDPISGHTALYWYRQSLGQGPEFLIYFQGTGAADDSGLPNDRFFAVRPEGSVSTLKIQRTERGDSAVYLCASSLDRGPFEKLFFGSGTQLSVL.

V usage is TRBV6-5 and J usage is TRBJ2-1, with D perhaps TRBD2 (6 bases). V lost 0 bases to trimming and J lost 4 bases, with 10 bases between them. This CDR3 contains 15 residues. Looked up from germline, CDR1 is MNHEY and CDR2 is SVGAGI. The chain's CDR3 is CASSYSWGEYNEQFF. CDR3 coding DNA: TGTGCCAGCAGTTACTCATGGGGGGAATACAATGAGCAGTTCTTC.

CDR3 residues: CASSPEVNTEAFF. CDR3 bases: TGTGCCAGCTCACCGGAGGTGAACACTGAAGCTTTCTTT. The chain combines TRBV18 with TRBJ1-1, with D unresolved. Per the germline V gene, CDR1 is KGHSH and CDR2 is LQKENI. The CDR3 spans 13 residues. Trimming stripped 3 bases from V and 0 bases from J, with 5 bases between.

The V and J genes are TRBV29-1 and TRBJ2-6; D is uncertain. This CDR3 spans 15 amino acids. Trimming cost V 6 bases and J 0 bases, with 12 bases left between them. The germline V gene has CDR1 SQVTM and CDR2 ANQGSEA. CDR3 nucleotides: TGCAGCGTCCCTTCACTGGTCTCTGGGGCCAACGTCCTGACTTTC. Encoded protein: CSVPSLVSGANVLTF.

The chain uses TRBV12-5 and TRBJ1-5, with 9 bases aligning to TRBD1. CDR3 length: 18 amino acids. Germline-derived CDR1 and CDR2 are LGHNT and FRNRAP. CDR3 sequence (DNA): TGTGCCACCGTCCCCGGACAGGGGACGAGTTTTGGCAATCAGCCCCAGCATTTT. Amino acids: CATVPGQGTSFGNQPQHF. The full variable domain, completed using reference TRBV12-5 and TRBJ1-5, is DARVTQTPRHKVTEMGQEVTMRCQPILGHNTVFWYRQTMMQGLELLAYFRNRAPLDDSGMPKDRFSAEMPDATLATLKIQPSEPRDSAVYFCATVPGQGTSFGNQPQHFGDGTRLSIL.

This chain connects TRBV12-3 or TRBV12-4 to TRBJ1-1; D is undetermined. Deletions cut 9 bases from V and 0 bases from J, with 14 bases between. The CDR3 contains 14 residues. CDR3: CASRPRRMNTEAFF. DNA of the CDR3: TGTGCCAGTCGGCCCCGACGGATGAACACTGAAGCTTTCTTT.

The V and J genes are TRBV29-1 and TRBJ2-6; a possible D gene is TRBD1 (5 bases). Trimming took 5 bases from V and 1 from J, leaving 9 bases between them. The CDR3 is 14 residues long. The germline V gene encodes CDR1 SQVTM and CDR2 ANQGSEA. CDR3 protein: CSVIQGSGANVLTF. CDR3 sequence (DNA): TGCAGCGTTATTCAGGGATCTGGGGCCAACGTCCTGACTTTC.

This clonotype was observed once. The CDR3 sequence is CASSFGTLNTEAFF. CDR3 in DNA: TGCGCCAGCAGCTTCGGGACCTTGAACACTGAAGCTTTCTTT. The V gene is TRBV5-1, the J gene TRBJ1-1, with D possibly being TRBD1 (5 bases). CDR3 length: 14 residues. Trimming removed 2 bases from V and 0 bases from J, with 8 bases in between. Germline loops: CDR1 SGHRS, CDR2 YFSETQ.

This chain uses TRBV6-1 with TRBJ1-1; TRBD1 aligns across 8 bases. The CDR3 runs 15 residues. The germline CDR1 and CDR2 sequences are MNHNS and SASEGT. V lost 6 bases, J lost 11 bases, and 17 bases stayed unmatched. CDR3 sequence reads: CASRSSLDRAREAFF. The CDR3 DNA reads as TGTGCCAGCAGATCGTCCTTGGACAGGGCGAGGGAGGCTTTCTTT.

The sample holds one count of this clonotype. The chain links TRBV3-1 to TRBJ2-7; 8 bases match TRBD2. The germline gives CDR1 LGHDT, CDR2 YNNKEL (reference sequence). V gave up 4 bases and J gave up 0 bases; unmatched junction bases: 8. The CDR3 consists of 16 residues. CDR3 region: CASSLSSGQSSYEQYF. In nucleotides, the CDR3 is TGTGCCAGCAGCCTATCTAGCGGGCAGAGCTCCTACGAGCAGTACTTC.

The gene calls are TRBV5-4 and TRBJ1-1; 7 bases agree with TRBD1. Trimming at V came to 4 bases and at J to 6 bases, leaving 6 bases not matched to a gene. This CDR3 has 13 residues. The germline CDR1 and CDR2 sequences are SGHNT and YYREEE (reference sequence). Here the CDR3 reads CASSPRQGSEAFF. The CDR3 nucleotides are TGTGCCAGCAGCCCAAGACAGGGATCTGAAGCTTTCTTT.

V is TRBV5-1 and J is TRBJ2-7; D is undetermined. With 0 bases removed from V and 7 bases from J, the gap between germline ends came to 5 bases. Germline CDR1 reads SGHRS; CDR2 reads YFSETQ. This CDR3 region has 11 residues. Here the CDR3 DNA reads TGCGCCAGCAGCTTGGGACGGGAGCAGTACTTC. This encodes CASSLGREQYF.

This chain connects TRBV18 to TRBJ1-1; 7 bases are shared with TRBD1. V lost 5 bases, J lost 0 bases, and 3 bases stayed unmatched. The CDR3 covers 14 residues. CDR1 and CDR2 (germline): KGHSH, LQKENI. CDR3 loop: CASSRQGMNTEAFF. The CDR3 DNA is TGTGCCAGCTCAAGACAGGGCATGAACACTGAAGCTTTCTTT.

This clonotype was seen a single time. The V and J genes are TRBV12-3 or TRBV12-4 and TRBJ1-1; tentative D call: TRBD1 (6 bases). The CDR3 sequence is 13 residues long. Trimming took 3 bases from V and 11 from J, leaving 16 bases between them. The CDR3 reads CASSLIGGGLAFF. CDR3 nucleotides: TGTGCCAGCAGTTTGATAGGCGGGGGCTTGGCTTTCTTT.